The rows below give T cell receptor beta chains drawn from one sample of a study of blood T cells in healthy people across ages. TCRdb processed the 5' RACE reads anew with MiXCR; each CDR3 protein has one entry. The table records approximately 800,000 distinct CDR3 sequences, 20% to 30% of them present only once. The same data also contributed to another study, on T cells of mothers and their children.

The sample consisted of blood. Receptors originate from a boy between 5 and 17 years old in good health. Each CDR3 is given with its conserved first and last residue. Fields, in order: CDR3 protein, CDR3 DNA, D gene, CDR3 length, clone size, J gene, V gene. A D gene is named only where the DNA matches it firmly. The size field is filled for only some rows; it gives once, few, many or a size class.

CASTSGQVYGYTF TGTGCCAGCACGTCCGGACAGGTCTATGGCTACACCTTC TRBD1 13 . TRBJ1-2 TRBV6-1
CASSPTTGGTYEQYF TGTGCCAGCAGCCCCACGACAGGGGGGACCTACGAGCAGTACTTC TRBD1 15 few TRBJ2-7 TRBV7-8
CASSSADRRYEQYF TGTGCCAGCAGCTCGGCGGACAGGAGGTACGAGCAGTACTTC TRBD1 14 . TRBJ2-7 TRBV7-2
CASSRSLSARGDTDTQYF TGTGCCAGCAGCCGGAGCCTAAGCGCCCGGGGGGACACAGATACGCAGTATTTT TRBD2 18 . TRBJ2-3 TRBV9
CASSQEGGFGEQYF TGCGCCAGCAGCCAAGAGGGAGGGTTCGGCGAGCAGTACTTC TRBD2 14 . TRBJ2-7 TRBV4-1
CASSQDVGVYNEQFF TGCGCCAGCAGCCAAGATGTTGGAGTCTACAATGAGCAGTTCTTC . 15 . TRBJ2-1 TRBV4-1
CSAWDRGAGSNEQFF TGCAGTGCTTGGGACAGGGGGGCGGGATCAAATGAGCAGTTCTTC TRBD1 15 . TRBJ2-1 TRBV20-1
CSARGRPPERYEQYF TGCAGTGCTAGAGGACGGCCCCCAGAACGCTACGAGCAGTACTTC . 15 . TRBJ2-7 TRBV20-1
CASSLSVGMGDEQFF TGTGCCAGCAGCTTATCCGTGGGAATGGGCGATGAGCAGTTCTTC . 15 . TRBJ2-1 TRBV11-2
CASSQGAVDFSGANVLTF TGCGCCAGCAGCCAAGGGGCCGTAGATTTTTCTGGGGCCAACGTCCTGACTTTC . 18 . TRBJ2-6 TRBV4-3
CASSYGTTNEKLFF TGTGCCAGCAGTTACGGGACAACTAATGAAAAACTGTTTTTT . 14 medium-sized TRBJ1-4 TRBV6-5
CASKGVKQGPQHF TGTGCCAGCAAGGGGGTGAAACAGGGGCCCCAGCATTTT . 13 few TRBJ1-5 TRBV6-9
CASSPGVGGNTGELFF TGTGCCAGCAGCCCAGGAGTAGGTGGGAACACCGGGGAGCTGTTTTTT . 16 . TRBJ2-2 TRBV7-9
CASRPDRVGNQPQHF TGTGCCAGCAGACCGGACAGGGTAGGCAATCAGCCCCAGCATTTT TRBD1 15 . TRBJ1-5 TRBV2
CASSQGVNTGELFF TGTGCCAGCAGCCAAGGGGTGAACACCGGGGAGCTGTTTTTT . 14 . TRBJ2-2 TRBV3-1
CASSIGVSEAFF TGTGCCAGTAGTATAGGAGTCTCTGAAGCTTTCTTT . 12 few TRBJ1-1 TRBV19
CASSSGTGLNTEAFF TGTGCCAGCAGTTCAGGGACAGGGTTGAATACTGAAGCTTTCTTT TRBD1 15 few TRBJ1-1 TRBV28